The source of this T cell receptor beta chain is a study of T cell responses to AZD1222 COVID-19 vaccine. Study-wide findings and caveats: White British people made up most donors, females outnumbered males, and clonal diversity was possibly underestimated. Dominant at 160-218 and 743-854, vaccine-associated CD4 TCRs also spanned spike. Unmutated variant regions are reportedly the target of nearly half of TCRs that are spike-specific.

Measured with immunoSEQ multiplex PCR; TCRdb has only the in-frame clones, and not every one. The sample has 250,000 to 300,000 clones; approximately 94% are singletons. The CDR3 is made up of 15 amino acids. J lost 2 bases, V lost 5 bases, and 8 bases had no gene match. In germline, CDR1 is SGHNT, CDR2 YYREEE (reference sequence). Note on this clone: Antigen specificity is unknown.

This clonotype was obtained from an adult who received the AZD1222 COVID-19 vaccine. The rearrangement uses TRBV5-4 and TRBJ2-7, with 9 positions matching TRBD1. The sequenced sample was peripheral blood, obtained 28 days after the second AZD1222 dose. Here the CDR3 reads CASSPSGQGAYEQYF. The CDR3 coding sequence is TGTGCCAGCAGTCCCTCGGGACAGGGAGCCTACGAGCAGTACTTC. Combining the CDR3 with reference TRBV5-4 and TRBJ2-7 gives the whole variable domain ETGVTQSPTHLIKTRGQQVTLRCSSQSGHNTVSWYQQALGQGPQFIFQYYREEENGRGNFPPRFSGLQFPNYSSELNVNALELDDSALYLCASSPSGQGAYEQYFGPGTRLTVT.